One sample yielded the 20 T cell receptor beta chains listed below, sequenced in a study of T cell repertoires in cytomegalovirus infection. TCRdb re-called the reads through MiXCR, storing one row per CDR3 protein. The sample includes about 310,000 distinct CDR3 sequences, about 8.8% of them seen just once. The sequenced material came from PBMCs. The source of these receptors is a human donor in good health (CMV status not recorded). Some clones in this sample may be carry-over from other donors' samples.

This clonotype was counted many times. The rearrangement joins TRBV11-2 to TRBJ1-1; D gene ambiguous. The CDR3 consists of 13 residues. Deletions cut 7 bases from V and 0 bases from J, with 9 bases between. Germline CDR1 reads SGHAT; CDR2 reads FQNNGV. CDR3 region: CASNYGVNTEAFF. The CDR3 nucleotides are TGTGCCAGCAACTACGGAGTGAACACTGAAGCTTTCTTT.

This chain connects TRBV10-2 to TRBJ2-2; the D is unclear. Germline assignment: CDR1 WSHSY and CDR2 SAAADI. Trimming removed 0 bases at V and 8 bases at J, with 4 bases between. The CDR3 contains 12 residues. CDR3 coding DNA: TGCGCCAGCAGTGAGTCGTGGGGGGAGCTGTTTTTT. This sequence encodes CASSESWGELFF.

This clonotype has a count of ten or more. The chain uses TRBV29-1 and TRBJ2-3, with TRBD1 matching over 7 bases. After removal of 0 bases from V and 1 base from J, the junction contained 1 base not matched to a gene. The germline V gene has CDR1 SQVTM and CDR2 ANQGSEA. The CDR3 is made up of 14 amino acids. The CDR3 spells CSVEDDRGTDTQYF. CDR3 sequence (DNA): TGCAGCGTTGAAGATGACAGGGGCACAGATACGCAGTATTTT.

In its sample, this clonotype was seen many times. The rearrangement joins TRBV6-2 or TRBV6-3 to TRBJ2-5; D perhaps matches TRBD2 (6 bases). Germline CDR1 is MNHEY and CDR2 is SVGEGT. Trimming shortened V by 2 bases and J by 2 bases, and 12 bases separated the two germline ends. The CDR3 extends over 15 amino acids. The CDR3 loop reads CASSYPGVRQETQYF. CDR3 DNA: TGTGCCAGCAGTTACCCGGGGGTCCGGCAAGAGACCCAGTACTTC.

In the case of this clonotype: Given a much more abundant clone one base away, this may be a read error. The chain is built from TRBV10-3 and TRBJ1-2, with TRBD1 matching 7 bases. From germline, CDR1 is ENHRY and CDR2 SYGVKD. The length of the CDR3 is 14 residues. The CDR3 sequence is CAISSQTGNYGFTF. CDR3 nucleotides: TGTGCCATCAGCAGTCAGACAGGGAACTATGGCTTCACCTTC.

In its sample, this clonotype was seen many times. V is TRBV29-1 and J is TRBJ2-5; 8 nucleotides agree with TRBD1. V shed 0 bases and J 5 bases; nucleotides not matched to a gene: 5. The V gene's germline CDR1 is SQVTM and CDR2 ANQGSEA. This CDR3 region has 14 residues. CDR3 amino acids: CSVEDRGRLETQYF. Here the CDR3 DNA reads TGCAGCGTTGAAGACAGGGGGCGCCTGGAGACCCAGTACTTC.

The gene calls are TRBV12-3 or TRBV12-4 and TRBJ1-1; D is unresolved. The CDR3 length is 13 residues. V lost 3 bases, J lost 3 bases, and 8 bases lay in between. The CDR3 DNA reads as TGTGCCAGCAGTTTCTCCCCCCACACTGAAGCTTTCTTT. Amino acid sequence: CASSFSPHTEAFF.

This clonotype was observed many times. The J gene is TRBJ2-5, the V gene TRBV7-9; 9 nucleotides line up with TRBD2. The V gene's germline CDR1 is SEHNR and CDR2 FQNEAQ (reference sequence). V dropped 5 bases and J dropped 5; count of bases not matched to a gene: 9. The CDR3 covers 15 residues. CDR3 bases: TGTGCCAGCAGCCCGGTGGCGGGGGGGCCGGAGACCCAGTACTTC. The encoded protein is CASSPVAGGPETQYF.

This rearrangement joins TRBV7-9 to TRBJ1-5, with no clear D. The CDR3 is 16 amino acids. Germline lookup yields CDR1 SEHNR and CDR2 FQNEAQ (reference sequence). Trimming left V 7 bases short and J 0 bases short, with 16 bases between. CDR3 coding DNA: TGTGCCAGCACCACGACGGCCGAACATAGCAATCAGCCCCAGCATTTT. Translated, it gives CASTTTAEHSNQPQHF.

This clonotype was counted many times. The V and J genes are TRBV4-1 and TRBJ2-3, with D perhaps matching TRBD2 (6 bases). This CDR3 contains 17 residues. The ends were cut back, 0 bases at V and 0 bases at J, with 13 bases in the middle. Germline assignment: CDR1 MGHRA and CDR2 YSYEKL. The CDR3 loop is CASSQEGRGSSTDTQYF. Written as DNA, the CDR3 is TGCGCCAGCAGCCAAGAGGGTCGGGGGAGTAGCACAGATACGCAGTATTTT.

This clonotype showed up many times. The genes are TRBV7-3 and TRBJ2-1; the D is unclear. The ends were cut back, 1 base at V and 3 bases at J, with 7 bases in the middle. Germline CDR1 reads SGHTA; CDR2 reads FQGTGA. CDR3 size: 14 residues. This CDR3 is CASSLNPSYNEQFF. The CDR3 DNA is TGTGCCAGCAGCTTAAATCCCAGCTACAATGAGCAGTTCTTC. Looking up the rest from reference TRBV7-3 and TRBJ2-1 gives the full variable domain: GAGVSQTPSNKVTEKGKYVELRCDPISGHTALYWYRQSLGQGPEFLIYFQGTGAADDSGLPNDRFFAVRPEGSVSTLKIQRTERGDSAVYLCASSLNPSYNEQFFGPGTRLTVL.

This clonotype occurred many times. The chain employs TRBV7-2 and TRBJ2-7; D might be TRBD2 (5 bases). The CDR3 has 15 residues. CDR1 and CDR2 from the germline V gene are SGHTA and FQGNSA. The ends were cut back, 3 bases at V and 3 bases at J, with 15 bases in the middle. DNA for the CDR3: TGTGCCAGCAGCTTTATTCCCGGTCGGGGCTACGAGCAGTACGTC. This codes for CASSFIPGRGYEQYV.

This rearrangement joins TRBV5-1 to TRBJ2-2, with D possibly being TRBD2 (5 bases). Deletions cut 3 bases from V and 5 bases from J, with 5 bases between. CDR3 length: 12 residues. Germline V gene sequence: CDR1 SGHRS, CDR2 YFSETQ. CDR3 region: CASSWETGELFF. CDR3 DNA: TGCGCCAGCAGCTGGGAGACCGGGGAGCTGTTTTTT. Full variable domain (remainder filled in from reference TRBV5-1 and TRBJ2-2): KAGVTQTPRYLIKTRGQQVTLSCSPISGHRSVSWYQQTPGQGLQFLFEYFSETQRNKGNFPGRFSGRQFSNSRSEMNVSTLELGDSALYLCASSWETGELFFGEGSRLTVL.

This clonotype was detected ten times or more. CDR3: CASSLTPTSNNEQFF. CDR3 nucleotides: TGTGCCAGCAGCTTAACCCCGACTAGCAACAATGAGCAGTTCTTC. The genes are TRBV7-3 and TRBJ2-1; 7 bases align to TRBD2. Germline V gives CDR1 SGHTA, CDR2 FQGTGA. CDR3 length equals 15 residues. Trimming cost V 0 bases and J 5 bases; bases outside gene matches: 4.

This chain joins TRBV20-1 and TRBJ1-6; D is unclear. Looked up from germline, CDR1 is DFQATT and CDR2 is SNEGSKA (reference sequence). Trimming stripped 0 bases from V and 3 bases from J, with 12 bases between. The CDR3 is 16 residues long. The DNA for the CDR3 is TGCAGTGCTAGAGATGATGGGGAGTTCTATAATTCACCCCTCCACTTT. Translated: CSARDDGEFYNSPLHF.

This clonotype was seen at least ten times. The chain employs TRBV19 and TRBJ2-7; 7 nucleotides agree with TRBD1. V lost 6 bases and J lost 3; bases outside the gene matches: 8. The CDR3 is 14 residues long. Germline lookup yields CDR1 LNHDA and CDR2 SQIVND (reference sequence). The CDR3: CASREQGSIYEQYF. In nucleotides, the CDR3 is TGTGCCAGTAGGGAACAGGGGTCTATCTACGAGCAGTACTTC.

This clonotype has a count of ten or more. V gene TRBV19 combines with J gene TRBJ1-6; D uncertain. CDR3 length: 13 residues. Deletions cut 6 bases from V and 7 bases from J, with 10 bases between. Per the germline V gene, CDR1 is LNHDA and CDR2 is SQIVND (reference sequence). The CDR3 DNA sequence: TGTGCCAGTAGGGCAAGAGAGAATTCACCCCTCCACTTT. As protein: CASRARENSPLHF. The variable domain in full, completed from reference TRBV19 and TRBJ1-6, reads DGGITQSPKYLFRKEGQNVTLSCEQNLNHDAMYWYRQDPGQGLRLIYYSQIVNDFQKGDIAEGYSVSREKKESFPLTVTSAQKNPTAFYLCASRARENSPLHFGNGTRLTVT.

This clonotype was seen ten or more times. CDR3 loop: CASIPGRGPVESTDTQYF. DNA for the CDR3: TGTGCCAGCATCCCTGGCAGGGGGCCGGTGGAAAGCACAGATACGCAGTATTTT. The chain links TRBV6-7 to TRBJ2-3; TRBD1 aligns across 8 bases. TRBV6-7 is an ORF, with its function uncertain. V lost 7 bases, J lost 0 bases, and 15 bases stayed unmatched. This CDR3 has 18 residues.

Ten or more counts support this clonotype. The chain combines TRBV25-1 with TRBJ1-4; D is perhaps TRBD1 (5 bases). This CDR3 comprises 15 residues. The germline V gene encodes CDR1 MGHDK and CDR2 SYGVNS. Between the trimmed V and J ends, which lost 4 bases and 1 base, there was a span of 10 bases. The CDR3 is CASSAWGVTNEKLFF. CDR3 DNA sequence: TGTGCCAGCAGTGCCTGGGGCGTAACTAATGAAAAACTGTTTTTT.

This clonotype was seen ten or more times. The rearrangement links TRBV2 to TRBJ2-2; D uncertain. This CDR3 has 14 amino acids. Trimming shortened V by 2 bases and J by 5 bases, and 9 bases separated the two germline ends. Germline CDR1 SNHLY, CDR2 FYNNEI. CDR3: CASSEIGPTGELFF. CDR3 DNA: TGTGCCAGCAGTGAAATCGGACCTACCGGGGAGCTGTTTTTT.